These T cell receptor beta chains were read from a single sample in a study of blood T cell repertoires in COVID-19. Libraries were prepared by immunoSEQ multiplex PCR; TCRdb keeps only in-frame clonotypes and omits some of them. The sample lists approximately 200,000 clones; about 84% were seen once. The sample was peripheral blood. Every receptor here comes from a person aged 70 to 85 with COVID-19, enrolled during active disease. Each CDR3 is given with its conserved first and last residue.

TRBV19,CASRRADLDQPQHF
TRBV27,CASSFAVGQGISYNSPLHF
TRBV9,CASSAQGGGTEAFF
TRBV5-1,CASSRIAGETEQYF
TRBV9,CASSLGQARQPQHF
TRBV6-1,CASSESRRGRHYYGYTF
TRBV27,CAGPGYEQYF
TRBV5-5,CASRSGTGGQYGYTF
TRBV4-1,CASSPSLPGFAPINPDEQFF
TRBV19,CASSTWTSGGALETQYF
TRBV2,CASTGAAGNTIYF
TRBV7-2,CASSLDGQGSGGQPQHF
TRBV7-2,CASSLAGGGRTQYF
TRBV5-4,CASRLGGTNEKLFF
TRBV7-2,CATDGAGVLYEQFF
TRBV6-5,CASSLGGPVNEQFF
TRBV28,CASTRSGTFVAENTEAFF
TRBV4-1,CASSQPDRNTGELFF
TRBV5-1,CASSQGLGLTGELFF
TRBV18,CASSPIRSRGGAFETQYF
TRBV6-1,CASSEGVGRNYGYTF
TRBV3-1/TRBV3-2,CASSQEGKARTYEQYF
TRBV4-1,CASSHPPGSYTGELFF
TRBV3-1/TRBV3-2,CASSQVAGRYYGYTF
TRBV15,CATSRDGPPGQNTEAFF
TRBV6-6,CASSYWRAGTDTQYF
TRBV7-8,CASGTANQPQHF
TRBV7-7,CASSPTGVHNEQFF
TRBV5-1,CASSRDMTGELFF
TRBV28,CASSPRRGIQPQHF
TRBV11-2,CASSYRTSGGTDTQYF
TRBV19,CASSINQDEAFF
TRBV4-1,CASSQVGASEQFF
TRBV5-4,CASSLDRGNQETQYF
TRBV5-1,CASRLGQGRQETQYF
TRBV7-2,CASSRLADTSYEQYF
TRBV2,CASPAGTGGEYGYTF
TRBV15,CATSRDKTGNQPQHF
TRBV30,CAWSVYGTANLHF
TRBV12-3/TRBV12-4,CASRFTGSAEAFF
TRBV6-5,CASSLVQGTNSPLHF
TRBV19,CASSIRGITEAFF
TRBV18,CASSPTLSQPQHF
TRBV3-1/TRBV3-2,CASSQRTGTDTGELFF